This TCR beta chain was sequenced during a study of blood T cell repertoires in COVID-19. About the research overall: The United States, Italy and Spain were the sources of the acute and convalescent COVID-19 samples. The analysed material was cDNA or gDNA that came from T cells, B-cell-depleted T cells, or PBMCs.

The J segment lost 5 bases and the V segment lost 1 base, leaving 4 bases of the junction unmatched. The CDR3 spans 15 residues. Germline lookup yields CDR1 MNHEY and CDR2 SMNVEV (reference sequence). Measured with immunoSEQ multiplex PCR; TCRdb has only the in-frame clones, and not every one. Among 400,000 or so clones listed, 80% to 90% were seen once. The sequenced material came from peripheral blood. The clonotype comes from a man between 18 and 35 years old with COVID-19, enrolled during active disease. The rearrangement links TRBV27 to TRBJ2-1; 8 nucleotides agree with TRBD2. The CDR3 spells CASSLYPGLDNEQFF. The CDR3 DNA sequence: TGTGCCAGCAGTTTATACCCGGGACTAGACAATGAGCAGTTCTTC.